This T cell receptor (beta chain) was profiled in a study of blood T cell repertoires in COVID-19. Background on the study: COVID-19 samples from acute and convalescent phases originated in the United States, Italy and Spain. The analysed material was cDNA or gDNA that came from T cells, B-cell-depleted T cells, or PBMCs.

In the source study's methods: Reference gene primer amplification gave nucleated cell count estimates. The repertoire was sequenced with immunoSEQ multiplex PCR; TCRdb's copy has only in-frame clones and lacks some. V and J calls and clone size are given by that table; D and trimming were obtained from the DNA. Seen here are about 59,000 clones, approximately 92% observed once, and the top ten hold about 16%. The sample holds one count of this clone. The V gene's germline CDR1 is LNHDA and CDR2 SQIVND (reference sequence). The CDR3 runs to 15 residues. J lost 3 bases, V lost 3 bases, and 5 bases had no gene match.

The clonotype comes from a man aged 80 or over with acute or convalescent COVID-19. J is TRBJ1-2 and V is TRBV19; 9 bases match TRBD1. What was sequenced was peripheral blood. The CDR3 protein is CASSIPGQGHYGYTF. The CDR3 bases are TGTGCCAGTAGTATTCCGGGACAGGGACACTATGGCTACACCTTC. The full variable domain, in which reference TRBV19 and TRBJ1-2 provide the parts outside the CDR3, is DGGITQSPKYLFRKEGQNVTLSCEQNLNHDAMYWYRQDPGQGLRLIYYSQIVNDFQKGDIAEGYSVSREKKESFPLTVTSAQKNPTAFYLCASSIPGQGHYGYTFGSGTRLTVV.